This T cell receptor beta chain was captured by sequencing in a study of cytomegalovirus exposure and HLA in healthy donors. General study results and limits: One cluster of highly shared sequence variants probably arose as a sequencing artifact. Being indistinguishable, some V segments were excluded, TRBV6-2 and TRBV6-3 among them.

The PCR contained 60 Vbeta and 13 Jbeta primers. Clones were sequenced by immunoSEQ multiplex PCR, and TCRdb holds only the in-frame ones, with some missing. This sample carries about 180,000 clones, roughly four fifths of them seen once, and the ten largest clones take 2% to 2.5%. Of note for this clone: Its target is not known.

The CDR3 has 15 amino acids. CDR1 is SGDLS and CDR2 is YYNGEE in the germline V gene. Trimming at V came to 3 bases and at J to 6 bases, leaving 10 bases not matched to a gene. Sequencing input: PBMCs. The sequence was obtained from a young woman in good health and CMV-seronegative. The V gene is TRBV9, the J gene TRBJ2-3, with 7 bases that match TRBD2. The CDR3 DNA sequence: TGTGCCAGCAGCGCAGACGGACTAGTAAGGGATACGCAGTATTTT. Translating gives CASSADGLVRDTQYF.